Here is one TCR beta chain with its context. This CDR3 spans 14 amino acids. The ends were cut back, 7 bases at V and 4 bases at J, with 13 bases in the middle. CDR1 and CDR2 from the germline V gene are SGHTA and FQGNSA. This entry is derived from a study of shared clonotypes between healthy human individuals. TCRdb's table, derived via immunoSEQ multiplex PCR, lists solely in-frame clones and lacks some. The table records roughly 2.2 million clones, about 92% of them present only once. The chain combines TRBV7-2 with TRBJ1-4; weak D call: TRBD1 (6 bases). This receptor was taken from a young man in good health. Some clones in this sample may be carry-over from other donors' samples. Material for sequencing was naive CD4+ T cells from PBMCs. The subset is: CD45RA+ positively selected. CDR3 nucleotide sequence: TGTGCCAGCACCCAGGGGTCCTTTAATGAAAAACTGTTTTTT. As protein: CASTQGSFNEKLFF.